This T cell receptor (beta chain) emerged from a study of T cell responses to AZD1222 COVID-19 vaccine. Note on this clone: Its specificity is not known.

Whole-study results and caveats: Recipients of two AZD1222 doses showed rising Spike-specific TCR breadth and depth.

Assay: immunoSEQ multiplex PCR; the TCRdb copy retains only in-frame clones and omits some. The sample gives 110,000 or so clones, about four fifths of which show up once; approximately 5% is in the top ten. The clonotype originates from an adult in good health. Sequencing was performed on peripheral blood, taken on day 0 of AZD1222 vaccination.

The CDR3 here is CASSPGGAQSYEQYF. The CDR3 nucleotides are TGTGCCAGCAGCCCGGGGGGTGCCCAGTCCTACGAGCAGTACTTC. V is TRBV7-3 and J is TRBJ2-7; 7 bases match TRBD2. From germline, CDR1 is SGHTA and CDR2 FQGTGA. The CDR3 contains 15 residues. After removal of 5 bases from V and 1 base from J, the junction contained 8 bases not matched to a gene.